This TCR beta chain was captured in a study of control samples from healthy donors and cancer patients. The CDR3 runs to 17 residues. Using immunoSEQ multiplex PCR, the repertoire was profiled, and TCRdb retains in-frame clones only, with some absent. The sample includes 150,000 to 200,000 clones, about 95% of them seen just once. This clonotype was sampled from a man aged 60 to 75 with colorectal cancer. The source material was PBMCs. The chain is built from TRBV21-1 and TRBJ2-5; the DNA was not used to check the table's D call, TRBD2. TRBV21-1 is listed as a pseudogene. The CDR3 region is CASSKRPKSGGAETQYF. In nucleotides, the CDR3 is TGTGCCAGCAGCAAGCGTCCGAAGAGCGGGGGGGCAGAGACCCAGTACTTC.